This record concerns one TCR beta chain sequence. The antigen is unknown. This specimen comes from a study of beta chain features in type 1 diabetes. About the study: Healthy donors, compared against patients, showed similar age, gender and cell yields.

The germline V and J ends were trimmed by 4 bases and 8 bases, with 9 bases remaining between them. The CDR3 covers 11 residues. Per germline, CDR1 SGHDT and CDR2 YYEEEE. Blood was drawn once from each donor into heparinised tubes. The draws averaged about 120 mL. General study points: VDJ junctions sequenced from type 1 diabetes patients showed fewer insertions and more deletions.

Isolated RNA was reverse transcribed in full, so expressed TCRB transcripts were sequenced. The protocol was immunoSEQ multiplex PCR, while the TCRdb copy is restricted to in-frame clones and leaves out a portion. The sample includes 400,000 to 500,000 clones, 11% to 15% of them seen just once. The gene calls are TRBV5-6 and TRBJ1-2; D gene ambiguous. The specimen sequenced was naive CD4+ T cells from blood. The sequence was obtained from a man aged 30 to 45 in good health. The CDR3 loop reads CASSSFWGYTF. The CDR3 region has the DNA TGTGCCAGCAGCAGCTTCTGGGGCTACACCTTC.